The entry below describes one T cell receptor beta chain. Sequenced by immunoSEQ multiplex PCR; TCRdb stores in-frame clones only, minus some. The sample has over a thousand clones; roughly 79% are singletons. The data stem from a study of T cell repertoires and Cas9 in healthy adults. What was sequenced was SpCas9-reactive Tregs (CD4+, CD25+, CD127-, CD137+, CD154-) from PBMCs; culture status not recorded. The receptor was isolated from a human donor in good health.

Here the CDR3 reads CASSRTGTSYEQYF. CDR3 bases: TGTGCCAGCAGCCGCACCGGGACCTCCTACGAGCAGTACTTC. This chain uses TRBV7-6 with TRBJ2-7; either TRBD1 or TRBD2 may supply D (5 bases each). The CDR3 is 14 amino acids. Germline CDR1 and CDR2: SGHVS and FNYEAQ. Trimming cost V 5 bases and J 0 bases, with 11 bases left between them. Supplemented by reference TRBV7-6 and TRBJ2-7, the full variable domain reads GAGVSQSPRYKVTKRGQDVALRCDPISGHVSLYWYRQALGQGPEFLTYFNYEAQQDKSGLPNDRFSAERPEGSISTLTIQRTEQRDSAMYRCASSRTGTSYEQYFGPGTRLTVT.